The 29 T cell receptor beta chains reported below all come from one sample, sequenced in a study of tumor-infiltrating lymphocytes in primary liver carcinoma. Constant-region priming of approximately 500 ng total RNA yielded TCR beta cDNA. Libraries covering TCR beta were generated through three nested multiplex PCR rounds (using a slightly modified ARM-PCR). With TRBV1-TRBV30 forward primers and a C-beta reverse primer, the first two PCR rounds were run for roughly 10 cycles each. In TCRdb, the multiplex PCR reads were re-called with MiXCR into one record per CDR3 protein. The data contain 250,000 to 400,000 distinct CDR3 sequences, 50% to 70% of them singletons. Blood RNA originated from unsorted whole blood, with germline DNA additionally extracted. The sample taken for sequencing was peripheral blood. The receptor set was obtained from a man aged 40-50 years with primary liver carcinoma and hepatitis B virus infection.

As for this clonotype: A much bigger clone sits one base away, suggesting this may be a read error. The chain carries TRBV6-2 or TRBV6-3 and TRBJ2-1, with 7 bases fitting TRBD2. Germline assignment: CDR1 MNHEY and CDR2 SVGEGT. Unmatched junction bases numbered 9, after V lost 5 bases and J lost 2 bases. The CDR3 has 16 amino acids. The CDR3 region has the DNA TGTGCCAGCAGTCGACTACGGGCGGGGGCCTACAATGAGCAGTTCTTC. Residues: CASSRLRAGAYNEQFF.

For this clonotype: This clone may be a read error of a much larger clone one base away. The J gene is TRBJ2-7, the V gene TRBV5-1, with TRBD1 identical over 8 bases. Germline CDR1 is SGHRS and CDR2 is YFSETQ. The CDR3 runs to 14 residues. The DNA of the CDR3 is TGTGCCAGCAGCCCCAGGACAGGGTCCTACGAGCAGTACTTC. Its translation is CASSPRTGSYEQYF. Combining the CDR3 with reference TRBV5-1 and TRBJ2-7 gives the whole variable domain KAGVTQTPRYLIKTRGQQVTLSCSPISGHRSVSWYQQTPGQGLQFLFEYFSETQRNKGNFPGRFSGRQFSNSRSEMNVSTLELGDSALYLCASSPRTGSYEQYFGPGTRLTVT.

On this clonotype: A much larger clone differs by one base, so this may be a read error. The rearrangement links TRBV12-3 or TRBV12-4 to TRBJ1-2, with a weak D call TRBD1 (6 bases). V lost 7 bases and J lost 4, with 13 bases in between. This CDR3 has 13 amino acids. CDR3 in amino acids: CASNYDRRYGYTF. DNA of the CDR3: TGTGCCAGCAATTACGACAGGCGCTATGGCTACACCTTC.

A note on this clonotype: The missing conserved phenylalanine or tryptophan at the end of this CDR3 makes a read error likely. The CDR3: CASSDRSNEQFL. DNA of the CDR3: TGCGCCAGCAGCGACAGGAGCAATGAGCAGTTCCTC. The chain has TRBV11-3 and TRBJ2-1; a possible D gene is TRBD1 (6 bases). The CDR3 is 12 residues long. Germline CDR1 reads SGHNT; CDR2 reads YENEEA.

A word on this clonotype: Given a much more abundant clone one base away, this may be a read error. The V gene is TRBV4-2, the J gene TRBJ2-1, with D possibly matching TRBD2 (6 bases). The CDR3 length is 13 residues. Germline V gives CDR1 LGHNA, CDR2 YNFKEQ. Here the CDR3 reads CANSQQQEGEQFF. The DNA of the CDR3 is TGTGCCAACAGCCAGCAACAGGAGGGTGAGCAGTTCTTC.

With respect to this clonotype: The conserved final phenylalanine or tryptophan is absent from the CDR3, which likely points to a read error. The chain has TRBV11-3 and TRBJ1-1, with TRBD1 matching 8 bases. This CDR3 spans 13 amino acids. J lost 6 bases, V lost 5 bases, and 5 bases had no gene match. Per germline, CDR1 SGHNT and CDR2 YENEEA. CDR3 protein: CASSTRQGSEAFS. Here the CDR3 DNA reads TGTGCCAGCAGCACTCGACAGGGGTCTGAAGCTTTCTCT.

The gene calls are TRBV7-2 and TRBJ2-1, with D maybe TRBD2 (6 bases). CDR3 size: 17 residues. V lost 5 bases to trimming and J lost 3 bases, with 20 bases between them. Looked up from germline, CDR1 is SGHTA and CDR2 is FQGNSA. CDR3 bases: TGTGCCAGCAGCCGGAGGGAAGGGAGCGGAGACTACAATGAGCAGTTCTTC. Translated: CASSRREGSGDYNEQFF.

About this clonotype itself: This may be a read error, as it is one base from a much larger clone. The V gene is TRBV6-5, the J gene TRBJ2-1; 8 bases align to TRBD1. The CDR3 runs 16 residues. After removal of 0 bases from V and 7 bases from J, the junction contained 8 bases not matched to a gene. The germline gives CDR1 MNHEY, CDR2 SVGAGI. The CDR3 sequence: CASSYSFQGATNEQFF. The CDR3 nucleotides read TGTGCCAGCAGTTACTCGTTCCAGGGGGCTACGAATGAGCAGTTCTTC.

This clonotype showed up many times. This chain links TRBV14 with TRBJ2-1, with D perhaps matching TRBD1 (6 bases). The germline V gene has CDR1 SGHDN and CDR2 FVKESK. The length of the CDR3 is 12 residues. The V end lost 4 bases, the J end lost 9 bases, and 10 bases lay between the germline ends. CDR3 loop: CASSLQGFEQFF. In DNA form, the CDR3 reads TGTGCCAGCAGCCTACAGGGTTTTGAGCAGTTCTTC.

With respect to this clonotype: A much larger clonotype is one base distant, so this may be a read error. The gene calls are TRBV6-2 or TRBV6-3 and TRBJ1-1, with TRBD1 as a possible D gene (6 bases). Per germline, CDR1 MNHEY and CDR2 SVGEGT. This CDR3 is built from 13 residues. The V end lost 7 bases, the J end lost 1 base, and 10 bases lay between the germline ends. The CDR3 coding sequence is TGTGCCAGCATCAGGGGACGGAACACTGAAGCTTTCTTT. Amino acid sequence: CASIRGRNTEAFF.

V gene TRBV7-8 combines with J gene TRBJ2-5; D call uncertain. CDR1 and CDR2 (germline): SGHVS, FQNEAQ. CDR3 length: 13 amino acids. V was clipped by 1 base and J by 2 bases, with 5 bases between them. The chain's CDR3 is CASSLVLQETQYF. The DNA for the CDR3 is TGTGCCAGCAGCTTAGTGCTACAAGAGACCCAGTACTTC.

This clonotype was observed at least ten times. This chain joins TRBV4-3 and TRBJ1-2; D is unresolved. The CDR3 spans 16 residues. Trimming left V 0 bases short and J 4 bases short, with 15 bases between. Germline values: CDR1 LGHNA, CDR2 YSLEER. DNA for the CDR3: TGCGCCAGCAGCCAAGATAATATGGAGGGATTCTATGGCTACACCTTC. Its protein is CASSQDNMEGFYGYTF.

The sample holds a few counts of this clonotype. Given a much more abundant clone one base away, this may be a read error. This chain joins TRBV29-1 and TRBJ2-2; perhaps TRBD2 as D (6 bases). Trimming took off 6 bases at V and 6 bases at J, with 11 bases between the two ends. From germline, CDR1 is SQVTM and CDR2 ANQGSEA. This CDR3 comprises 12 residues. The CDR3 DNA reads TGCAGCGTAACGGGGGACGCCGGGGAGCTGTTTTTT. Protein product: CSVTGDAGELFF.

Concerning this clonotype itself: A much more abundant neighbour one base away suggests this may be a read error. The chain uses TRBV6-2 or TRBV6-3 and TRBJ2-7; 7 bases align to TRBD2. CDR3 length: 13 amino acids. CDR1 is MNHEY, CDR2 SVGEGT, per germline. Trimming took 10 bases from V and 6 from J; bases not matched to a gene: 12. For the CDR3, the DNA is TGTGCCAACAGAAACGGGGGGAAGGGCGAGCAGTACTTC. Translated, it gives CANRNGGKGEQYF.

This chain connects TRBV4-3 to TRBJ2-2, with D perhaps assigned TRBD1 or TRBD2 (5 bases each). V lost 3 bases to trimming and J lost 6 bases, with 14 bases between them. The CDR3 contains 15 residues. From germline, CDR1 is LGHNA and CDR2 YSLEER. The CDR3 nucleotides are TGCGCCAGCAGCCAGCGAGGGGCACAGGCCGGGGAGCTGTTTTTT. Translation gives CASSQRGAQAGELFF.

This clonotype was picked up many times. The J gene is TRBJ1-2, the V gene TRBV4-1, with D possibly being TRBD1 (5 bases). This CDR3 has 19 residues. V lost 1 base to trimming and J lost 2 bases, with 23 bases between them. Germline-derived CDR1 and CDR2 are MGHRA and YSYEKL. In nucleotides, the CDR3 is TGCGCCAGCAGCCAAGTTATGGCAGGGTACGTCGACCAAAACTATGGCTACACCTTC. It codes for CASSQVMAGYVDQNYGYTF.

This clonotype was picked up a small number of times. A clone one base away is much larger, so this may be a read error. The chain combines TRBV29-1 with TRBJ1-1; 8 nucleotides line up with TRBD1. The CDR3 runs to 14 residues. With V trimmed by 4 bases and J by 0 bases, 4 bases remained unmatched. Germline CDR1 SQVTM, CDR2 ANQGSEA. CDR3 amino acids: CSVGGQVVNTEAFF. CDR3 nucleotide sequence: TGCAGCGTTGGGGGACAGGTAGTGAACACTGAAGCTTTCTTT.

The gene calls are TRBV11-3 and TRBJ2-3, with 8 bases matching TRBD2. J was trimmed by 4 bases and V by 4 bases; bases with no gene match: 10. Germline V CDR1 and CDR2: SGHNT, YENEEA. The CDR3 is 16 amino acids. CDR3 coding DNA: TGTGCCAGCAGCTCAGCAAGCGGGAGTATCGCAGATACGCAGTATTTT. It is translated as CASSSASGSIADTQYF.

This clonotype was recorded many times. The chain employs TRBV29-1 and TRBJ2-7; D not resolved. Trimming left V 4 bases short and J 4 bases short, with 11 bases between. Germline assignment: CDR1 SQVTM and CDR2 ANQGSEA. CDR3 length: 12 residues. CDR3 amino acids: CSVGKGFYEQYF. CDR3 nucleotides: TGCAGCGTTGGGAAAGGGTTTTACGAGCAGTACTTC.

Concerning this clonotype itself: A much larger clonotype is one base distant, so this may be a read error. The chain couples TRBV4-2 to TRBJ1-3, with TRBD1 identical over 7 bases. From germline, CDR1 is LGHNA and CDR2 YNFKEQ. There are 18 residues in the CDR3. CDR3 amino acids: CATSQLLRDRAHGNTIYF. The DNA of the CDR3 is TGTGCCACCAGCCAACTACTCCGTGACAGGGCACATGGAAACACCATATATTTT.

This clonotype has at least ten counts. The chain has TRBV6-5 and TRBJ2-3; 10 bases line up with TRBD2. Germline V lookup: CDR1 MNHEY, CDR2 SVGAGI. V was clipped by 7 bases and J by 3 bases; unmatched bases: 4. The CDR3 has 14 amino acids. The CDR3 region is CASKGSGRTDTQYF. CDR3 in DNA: TGTGCCAGCAAGGGTAGCGGGAGGACAGATACGCAGTATTTT.

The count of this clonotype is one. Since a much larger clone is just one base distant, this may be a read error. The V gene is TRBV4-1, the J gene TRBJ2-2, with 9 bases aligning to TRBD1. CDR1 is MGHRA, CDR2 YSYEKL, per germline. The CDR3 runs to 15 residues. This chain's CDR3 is CACSQVAGQGVQLFF. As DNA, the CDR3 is TGCGCCTGCAGCCAGGTGGCGGGACAGGGAGTGCAGCTGTTTTTT.

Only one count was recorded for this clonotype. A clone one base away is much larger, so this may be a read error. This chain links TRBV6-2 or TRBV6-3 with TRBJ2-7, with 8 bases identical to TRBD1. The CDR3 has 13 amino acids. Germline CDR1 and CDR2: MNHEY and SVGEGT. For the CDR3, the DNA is TGTGTCAGCAGCAGGACAGGGAGCTACGAGCAGTACTTC. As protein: CVSSRTGSYEQYF.

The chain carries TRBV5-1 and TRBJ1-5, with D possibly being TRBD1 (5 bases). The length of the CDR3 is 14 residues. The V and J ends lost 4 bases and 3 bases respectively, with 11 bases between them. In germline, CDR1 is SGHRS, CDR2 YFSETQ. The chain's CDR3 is CASSPGAPNQPQHF. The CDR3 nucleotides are TGCGCCAGCAGCCCCGGGGCACCCAATCAGCCCCAGCATTTT.

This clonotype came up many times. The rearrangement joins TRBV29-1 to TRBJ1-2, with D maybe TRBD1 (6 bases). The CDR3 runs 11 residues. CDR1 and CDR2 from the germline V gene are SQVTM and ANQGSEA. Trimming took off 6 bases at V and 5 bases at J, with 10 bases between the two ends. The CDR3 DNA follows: TGCAGCGTCGCGACAGGATATGGCTACACCTTC. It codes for CSVATGYGYTF.

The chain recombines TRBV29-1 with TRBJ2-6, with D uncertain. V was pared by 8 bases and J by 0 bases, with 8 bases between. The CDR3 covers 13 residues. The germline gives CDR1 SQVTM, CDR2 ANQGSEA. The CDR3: CSIHISGANVLTF. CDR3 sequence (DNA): TGCAGCATTCATATCTCTGGGGCCAACGTCCTGACTTTC.

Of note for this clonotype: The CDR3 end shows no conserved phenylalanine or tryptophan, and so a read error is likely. DNA for the CDR3: TGTACCAGCAGTCCCCCCCCGGGGGACCAGTACTTA. It specifies CTSSPPPGDQYL. The chain is built from TRBV12-3 or TRBV12-4 and TRBJ2-7; perhaps TRBD2 as D (6 bases). This CDR3 is 12 amino acids long.

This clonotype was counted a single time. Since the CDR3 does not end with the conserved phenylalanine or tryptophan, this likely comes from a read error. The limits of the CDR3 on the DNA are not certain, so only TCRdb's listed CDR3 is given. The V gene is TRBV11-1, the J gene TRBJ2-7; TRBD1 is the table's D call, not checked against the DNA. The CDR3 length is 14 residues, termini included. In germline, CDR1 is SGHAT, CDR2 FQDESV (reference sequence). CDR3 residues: CASSLGDRDYEQHL.

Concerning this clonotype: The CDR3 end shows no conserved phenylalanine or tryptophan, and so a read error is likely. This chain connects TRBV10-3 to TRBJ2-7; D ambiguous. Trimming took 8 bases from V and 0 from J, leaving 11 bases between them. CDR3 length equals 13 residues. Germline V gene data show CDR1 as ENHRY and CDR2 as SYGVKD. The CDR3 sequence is CAIDERNSYEQYI. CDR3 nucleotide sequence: TGTGCCATCGACGAACGAAACTCCTACGAGCAGTACATC.